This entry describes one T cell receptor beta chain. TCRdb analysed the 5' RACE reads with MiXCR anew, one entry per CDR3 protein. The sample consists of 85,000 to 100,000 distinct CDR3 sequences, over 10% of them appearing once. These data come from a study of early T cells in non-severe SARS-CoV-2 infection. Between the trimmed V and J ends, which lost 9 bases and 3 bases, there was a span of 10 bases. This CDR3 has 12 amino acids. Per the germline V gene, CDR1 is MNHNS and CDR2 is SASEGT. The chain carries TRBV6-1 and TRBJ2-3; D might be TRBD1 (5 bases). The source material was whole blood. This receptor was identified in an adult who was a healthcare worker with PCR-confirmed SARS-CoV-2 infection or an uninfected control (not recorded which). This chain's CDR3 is CASQGWTDTQYF. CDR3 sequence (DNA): TGTGCCAGTCAGGGATGGACAGATACGCAGTATTTT.